A single sample is the source of the 6 T cell receptor beta chains below, sequenced in a study of OX40 agonist ivuxolimab in advanced cancers. Receptor amplification or capture employed the immunoSEQ multiplex PCR assay. The table comes from immuneACCESS by way of TCRdb, which keeps in-frame sequences with V and J called. Part of the clones is missing from these tables; in studies checked, under half for an unresolved V gene and the rest for unknown reasons. Across this sample there are approximately 47,000 clones, with around 80% seen only once. The ten largest clonotypes hold about 7.2% of the sample. This specimen consisted of CD4+ or CD8+ T cells sorted from blood, obtained in a trial of the OX40 agonist ivuxolimab. These receptor sequences come from an adult with an advanced solid tumor such as melanoma, head and neck, liver or kidney cancer.

The V call is TRBV4-1, the J call TRBJ1-1; no reliable D call. Deletions cut 1 base from V and 0 bases from J, with 15 bases between. The germline gives CDR1 MGHRA, CDR2 YSYEKL. The CDR3 runs to 17 residues. CDR3 sequence reads: CASSQVVLRHLNTEAFF. In nucleotides, the CDR3 is TGCGCCAGCAGCCAAGTAGTATTGCGACACTTGAACACTGAAGCTTTCTTT.

The chain combines TRBV6-5 with TRBJ1-6, with TRBD1 as a possible D gene (6 bases). Per germline, CDR1 MNHEY and CDR2 SVGAGI. The length of the CDR3 is 13 residues. The V gene lost 5 bases and the J gene lost 10 bases, with 12 bases spanning the gap. The CDR3 loop is CASSRNRDSPLHF. The CDR3 region has the DNA TGTGCCAGCAGTCGGAACAGGGACTCACCCCTCCACTTT.

The V and J genes are TRBV2 and TRBJ2-3; tentatively, D is TRBD2 (6 bases). This CDR3 has 14 amino acids. V shed 5 bases and J shed 4 bases, with 13 bases lying between them. Germline lookup yields CDR1 SNHLY and CDR2 FYNNEI. CDR3 sequence reads: CASSRPLAADTQYF. The CDR3 DNA follows: TGTGCCAGCAGTCGACCACTAGCTGCAGATACGCAGTATTTT.

This clone was observed once. The chain links TRBV13 to TRBJ2-7; the match to TRBD1 covers 8 bases. The germline CDR1 and CDR2 sequences are PRHDT and FYEKMQ (reference sequence). The CDR3 has 14 amino acids. The V gene end was trimmed by 5 bases and the J gene end by 5 bases; junction bases not matched to a gene: 8. The CDR3 DNA is TGTGCCAGCAGCCCCGGACAGGGTTATCACGAGCAGTACTTC. Its translation is CASSPGQGYHEQYF.

The genes are TRBV27 and TRBJ1-2, with D possibly matching TRBD1 (6 bases). CDR3 length: 13 residues. Germline V gene data show CDR1 as MNHEY and CDR2 as SMNVEV (reference sequence). V dropped 5 bases and J dropped 2 bases, with 9 bases sitting between them. CDR3: CASSTTGNYGYTF. The CDR3 DNA sequence: TGTGCCAGCAGTACTACAGGGAACTATGGCTACACCTTC.

V usage is TRBV28 and J usage is TRBJ2-5, with D perhaps matching TRBD2 (6 bases). The DNA end lines up better with TRBJ2-7; the J call may be wrong. CDR1 and CDR2 (germline): MDHEN, SYDVKM. The CDR3 loop spans 14 amino acids. The CDR3 sequence: CASSLTGEAYEQYF. The CDR3, as DNA: TGTGCCAGCAGTTTAACCGGGGAGGCCTACGAGCAGTACTTC.